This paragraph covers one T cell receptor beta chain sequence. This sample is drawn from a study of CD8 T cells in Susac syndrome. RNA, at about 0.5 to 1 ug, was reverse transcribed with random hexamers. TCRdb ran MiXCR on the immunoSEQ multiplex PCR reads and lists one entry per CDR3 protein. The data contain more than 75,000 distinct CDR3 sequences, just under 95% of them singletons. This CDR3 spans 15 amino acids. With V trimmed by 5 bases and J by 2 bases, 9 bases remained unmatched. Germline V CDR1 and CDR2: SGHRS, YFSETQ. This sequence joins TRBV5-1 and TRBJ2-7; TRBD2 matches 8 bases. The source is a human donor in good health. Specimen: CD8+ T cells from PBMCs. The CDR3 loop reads CASRSPGRGAYEQYF. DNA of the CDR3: TGCGCCAGCAGATCCCCTGGGCGGGGGGCCTACGAGCAGTACTTC.